The clone carrying this T cell receptor (beta chain) was found a few times. Its target is unknown. Each CDR3 protein is one row after TCRdb ran MiXCR on the RT-PCR reads. The sample yields 610,000 or so distinct CDR3 sequences, 12% to 15% seen once. There are 15 residues in the CDR3. The V segment lost 2 bases and the J segment 4 bases; nucleotides outside the gene matches: 6. The germline gives CDR1 SEHNR, CDR2 FQNEAQ (reference sequence). This specimen belongs to a study of response to subunit inactivated influenza vaccine. General study points: Each seasonal influenza vaccination recruits few new T cells, the authors suggested.

The input for sequencing was PBMCs from blood, taken 11 to 12 days after vaccination. The chain recombines TRBV7-9 with TRBJ2-3, with 7 bases identical to TRBD2. The receptor was isolated from a man between 45 and 60 years old who received an inactivated influenza vaccine. The CDR3 loop reads CASSLRLAFADTQYF. Here the CDR3 DNA reads TGTGCCAGCAGCTTAAGACTAGCATTTGCAGATACGCAGTATTTT.